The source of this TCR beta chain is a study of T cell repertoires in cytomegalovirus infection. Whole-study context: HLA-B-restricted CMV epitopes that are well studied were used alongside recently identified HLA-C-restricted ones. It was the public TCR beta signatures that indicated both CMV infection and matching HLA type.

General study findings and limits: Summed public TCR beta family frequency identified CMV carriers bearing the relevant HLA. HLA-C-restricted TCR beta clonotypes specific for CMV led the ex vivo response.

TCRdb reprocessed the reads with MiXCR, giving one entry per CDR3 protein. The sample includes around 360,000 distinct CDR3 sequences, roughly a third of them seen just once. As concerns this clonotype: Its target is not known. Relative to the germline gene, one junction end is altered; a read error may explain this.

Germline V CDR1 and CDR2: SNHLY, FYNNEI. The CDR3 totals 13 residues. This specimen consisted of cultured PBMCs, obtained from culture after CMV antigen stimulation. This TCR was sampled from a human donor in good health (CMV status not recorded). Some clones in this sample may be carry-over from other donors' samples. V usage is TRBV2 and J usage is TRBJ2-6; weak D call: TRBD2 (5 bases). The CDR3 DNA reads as TGTGCCAGCAGGGACTCTGTGGCCAACGTACTGACTTTC. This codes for CASRDSVANVLTF.